This T cell receptor (beta chain) was documented in a study of T cell responses to AZD1222 COVID-19 vaccine. Study-wide points: Spike-specific TCR breadth and depth rose after two AZD1222 doses. Samples come after the peak T cell response, not at day 14. A mostly white British donor set with more females was recruited, and clonal diversity was possibly underestimated. Baseline testing showed seropositivity in only a handful of AZD1222 recipients.

Trimming cost V 3 bases and J 4 bases, with 9 bases left between them. CDR1 is SGHTA, CDR2 FQGNSA, per germline. CDR3 size: 13 residues. Turning to this clone: The antigen is not known.

The data were produced by immunoSEQ multiplex PCR, yet TCRdb's version contains in-frame clones alone and is incomplete. The top ten clones hold about 5% of a sample with tens of thousands of clones, 90% of them seen once. The sequence was obtained from an adult who received the AZD1222 COVID-19 vaccine. The chain combines TRBV7-2 with TRBJ1-1; perhaps TRBD1 as D (6 bases). The sample consisted of peripheral blood, taken 28 days after the second AZD1222 dose. The CDR3 loop is CASSFQQGTEAFF. CDR3 coding DNA: TGTGCCAGCAGCTTTCAACAGGGCACTGAAGCTTTCTTT.